This T cell receptor beta chain was profiled in a study of response to subunit inactivated influenza vaccine. The study, taken as a whole, reports: Authors suggested each seasonal flu vaccination may recruit only limited numbers of new T cells.

To note about this clonotype: The antigen remains unidentified.

In TCRdb, the RT-PCR reads were re-called with MiXCR into one record per CDR3 protein. The table has roughly 550,000 distinct CDR3 sequences, 20% to 25% seen once. Germline V gene data show CDR1 as LNHNV and CDR2 as YYDKDF (reference sequence). The CDR3 is 15 residues long. Trimming at V came to 0 bases and at J to 9 bases, leaving 6 bases not matched to a gene. These data also featured in a second study, about T cells expressing NK-cell markers. Per that study: 5'RACE template switching with UMIs generated TCR beta cDNA.

Sequencing used CD4+ T cells sorted from PBMCs, obtained 12 days after vaccination. This TCR derives from a man over 45 who received an inactivated influenza vaccine. The rearrangement uses TRBV15 and TRBJ2-4; 9 bases align to TRBD1. The CDR3 protein is CATSREQGAPSIQYF. The DNA for the CDR3 is TGTGCCACCAGCAGAGAACAGGGGGCCCCCAGCATTCAGTACTTC.